This T cell receptor beta chain was profiled in a study of OX40 agonist ivuxolimab in advanced cancers. Looking at the study overall: A male proportion of 82.7% was recorded, with mean age roughly 60 years and range about 20 to 85. There were three patients with partial responses, one having hepatocellular carcinoma and two cutaneous melanoma.

TCRdb keeps only in-frame clones here, not all; method: immunoSEQ multiplex PCR. The sample includes some 100,000 clones, less than 95% of them seen just once. The CDR3 loop spans 14 amino acids. Trimming removed 6 bases at V and 6 bases at J, with 18 bases between. Germline V gene sequence: CDR1 LNHDA, CDR2 SQIVND (reference sequence). Study-wide points: The mean number of expanded clones was higher in CD8+ T cells than in CD4+.

This clone came up once. Its antigen remains unidentified. Patients were ruled out by autoimmune disease history or systemic immunosuppression. The chain joins TRBV19 to TRBJ2-7; maybe TRBD1 (7 bases). The TCR sequence derives from an adult with an advanced solid tumor such as melanoma, head and neck, liver or kidney cancer. Sequenced here: CD4+ or CD8+ T cells sorted from blood, sampled in a trial of the OX40 agonist ivuxolimab. The CDR3 DNA reads TGTGCCAGTAGAAAAGACAGGGAGGTAGGCGAGCAGTACTTC. Translating it yields CASRKDREVGEQYF.